The 21 T cell receptor beta chains listed next were all sequenced from one sample in a study of brain T cells in children with intractable seizures (dated by TCRdb to the early 2020s). According to the study, the label for this sample's time point signals: resected brain tissue, or blood drawn just prior to surgery. The library came from the immunoSEQ multiplex PCR assay. TCRdb obtained this table from immuneACCESS and retained in-frame rearrangements with V and J assigned. These tables miss some clones; where compared with another copy, unresolved V genes account for less than half of the shortfall, and the remainder is unexplained. For this sample the table gives 50,000 to 80,000 clones, of which about 96% were detected only once. Roughly 0.38% of the sample is in the top ten clones. Sequenced material: peripheral blood, taken at surgery. The receptors derive from a boy under three years old with focal cortical dysplasia and intractable seizures.

The chain combines TRBV4-2 with TRBJ2-7, with D possibly being TRBD2 (5 bases). Trimming took off 0 bases at V and 6 bases at J, with 12 bases between the two ends. Germline V lookup: CDR1 LGHNA, CDR2 YNFKEQ. The CDR3 loop spans 14 amino acids. The CDR3 loop is CASSQDGLGLEQYF. The CDR3 bases are TGTGCCAGCAGCCAAGATGGGCTAGGACTCGAGCAGTACTTC.

This chain connects TRBV28 to TRBJ1-4, with D uncertain. Germline CDR1 and CDR2: MDHEN and SYDVKM. The CDR3 spans 12 residues. Trimming took off 8 bases at V and 1 base at J, with 5 bases between the two ends. The CDR3 nucleotides read TGTGCCAGCCGGATAACTAATGAAAAACTGTTTTTT. It translates to CASRITNEKLFF.

The CDR3 protein is CASSFKGIGEKLFF. The CDR3 DNA is TGTGCCAGCAGCTTCAAGGGGATCGGGGAAAAACTGTTTTTT. The J gene is TRBJ1-4, the V gene TRBV7-2; tentatively, D is TRBD1 (5 bases). Trimming stripped 3 bases from V and 8 bases from J, with 13 bases between. The CDR3 is 14 residues long. The germline CDR1 and CDR2 sequences are SGHTA and FQGNSA.

CDR3 sequence (DNA): TGTGCCAGCAGTTCGTGGAACACTGAAGCTTTCTTT. Translation: CASSSWNTEAFF. V usage is TRBV28 and J usage is TRBJ1-1, with D uncertain. This CDR3 has 12 amino acids. Trimming took off 4 bases at V and 1 base at J, with 4 bases between the two ends. Germline V CDR1 and CDR2: MDHEN, SYDVKM.

The gene calls are TRBV7-9 and TRBJ2-1; 13 nucleotides match TRBD2. Germline V CDR1 and CDR2: SEHNR, FQNEAQ (reference sequence). This CDR3 has 17 residues. Losses at the gene ends were 5 bases for V and 7 bases for J; bases not matched to a gene: 11. CDR3 sequence reads: CASSQPVLAGGWNEQFF. CDR3 nucleotides: TGTGCCAGCAGCCAGCCTGTACTAGCGGGGGGGTGGAATGAGCAGTTCTTC. The full variable domain, rest sourced from reference TRBV7-9 and TRBJ2-1, is DTGVSQNPRHKITKRGQNVTFRCDPISEHNRLYWYRQTLGQGPEFLTYFQNEAQLEKSRLLSDRFSAERPKGSFSTLEIQRTEQGDSAMYLCASSQPVLAGGWNEQFFGPGTRLTVL.

The gene calls are TRBV4-2 and TRBJ2-3; possibly TRBD1 or TRBD2 for D (6 bases each). The V gene lost 0 bases and the J gene lost 5 bases, with 12 bases spanning the gap. Germline V gene data show CDR1 as LGHNA and CDR2 as YNFKEQ. This CDR3 spans 15 amino acids. The CDR3 bases are TGTGCCAGCAGCCAAGAACTAGCAGGGGTAGATACGCAGTATTTT. It is translated as CASSQELAGVDTQYF.

The chain couples TRBV2 to TRBJ1-2; possibly TRBD1 for D (5 bases). V was shortened by 7 bases and J by 4 bases, with 10 bases between the two germline ends. The CDR3 is made up of 12 amino acids. Germline V gene data show CDR1 as SNHLY and CDR2 as FYNNEI. CDR3 nucleotides: TGTGCCAGCACTTCAGGGACCTATGGCTACACCTTC. As protein: CASTSGTYGYTF. The full variable domain, with the rest looked up from reference TRBV2 and TRBJ1-2, is EPEVTQTPSHQVTQMGQEVILRCVPISNHLYFYWYRQILGQKVEFLVSFYNNEISEKSEIFDDQFSVERPDGSNFTLKIRSTKLEDSAMYFCASTSGTYGYTFGSGTRLTVV.

J is TRBJ2-7 and V is TRBV7-2; the D is unclear. From germline, CDR1 is SGHTA and CDR2 FQGNSA. CDR3 size: 11 residues. The V end lost 1 base, the J end lost 5 bases, and 3 bases lay between the germline ends. Here the CDR3 reads CASSLGDEQYF. The DNA of the CDR3 is TGTGCCAGCAGCTTAGGGGACGAGCAGTACTTC.

The J gene is TRBJ1-4, the V gene TRBV20-1; possible D gene TRBD1, 5 bases. The CDR3 is made up of 13 amino acids. Germline lookup yields CDR1 DFQATT and CDR2 SNEGSKA (reference sequence). V lost 3 bases to trimming and J lost 11 bases, with 16 bases between them. For the CDR3, the DNA is TGCAGTGCTAGTGTGGGACGGACTGGGAAACTGTTTTTT. Translation: CSASVGRTGKLFF.

The CDR3: CASSPSGLGNYEQYF. The CDR3 DNA follows: TGTGCCAGCAGCCCGTCCGGCTTGGGGAACTACGAGCAGTACTTC. This chain connects TRBV7-9 to TRBJ2-7; D is undetermined. The CDR3 totals 15 residues. Germline CDR1 is SEHNR and CDR2 is FQNEAQ (reference sequence). V lost 5 bases, J lost 3 bases, and 17 bases lay in between.

V gene TRBV27 combines with J gene TRBJ2-5; 12 nucleotides match TRBD2. The V and J ends lost 10 bases and 5 bases, in that order; junction bases with no gene match: 8. The CDR3 runs 14 residues. The V gene's germline CDR1 is MNHEY and CDR2 SMNVEV (reference sequence). CDR3 amino acids: CATSTSGSAETQYF. The CDR3 coding sequence is TGTGCCACTTCGACTAGCGGGAGTGCGGAGACCCAGTACTTC.

The rearrangement links TRBV19 to TRBJ2-2, with TRBD2 identical over 10 bases. The junction had 8 bases not matched to a gene; V was cut back by 0 bases and J by 1 base. The V gene's germline CDR1 is LNHDA and CDR2 SQIVND (reference sequence). This CDR3 spans 19 amino acids. This CDR3 reads CASSIDHPSGGENTGELFF. CDR3 bases: TGTGCCAGTAGTATAGATCATCCTAGCGGGGGTGAGAACACCGGGGAGCTGTTTTTT.

This sequence joins TRBV5-1 and TRBJ2-5, with 8 bases fitting TRBD1. Trimming at V came to 5 bases and at J to 2 bases, leaving 17 bases not matched to a gene. The CDR3 is 18 amino acids. Germline V gives CDR1 SGHRS, CDR2 YFSETQ. CDR3 DNA sequence: TGCGCCAGCAGAGTTGGACAGGGACAGCAAGAGATACAAGAGACCCAGTACTTC. Translation gives CASRVGQGQQEIQETQYF. Together with reference TRBV5-1 and TRBJ2-5, the CDR3 gives the full variable domain: KAGVTQTPRYLIKTRGQQVTLSCSPISGHRSVSWYQQTPGQGLQFLFEYFSETQRNKGNFPGRFSGRQFSNSRSEMNVSTLELGDSALYLCASRVGQGQQEIQETQYFGPGTRLLVL.

J is TRBJ1-5 and V is TRBV28; D perhaps matches TRBD1 (6 bases). Trimming pared 7 bases from V and 0 bases from J, leaving 19 bases between. The CDR3 runs to 17 residues. The V gene's germline CDR1 is MDHEN and CDR2 SYDVKM. The CDR3 loop reads CASTFWLQGGSNQPQHF. CDR3 in DNA: TGTGCCAGCACCTTTTGGCTACAGGGTGGTAGCAATCAGCCCCAGCATTTT.

This chain joins TRBV5-1 and TRBJ2-5; perhaps D is TRBD1 or TRBD2 (6 bases each). Trimming cost V 0 bases and J 1 base, with 10 bases left between them. The CDR3 consists of 15 residues. Germline CDR1 and CDR2: SGHRS and YFSETQ. This chain's CDR3 is CASSLVGGPQETQYF. DNA for the CDR3: TGCGCCAGCAGCTTGGTAGGGGGGCCCCAAGAGACCCAGTACTTC.

As DNA, the CDR3 is TGTGCCAGCAGCGCTACAGGGGGTAATGAAAAACTGTTTTTT. Amino acids: CASSATGGNEKLFF. V usage is TRBV6-5 and J usage is TRBJ1-4; the match to TRBD1 covers 8 bases. Germline trimming cut 6 bases from V and 4 bases from J; bases unmatched to any gene: 4. Germline CDR1 is MNHEY and CDR2 is SVGAGI. The CDR3 has 14 residues.

The rearrangement links TRBV5-1 to TRBJ1-3; D ambiguous. V was clipped by 0 bases and J by 2 bases, with 15 bases between them. The CDR3 spans 17 residues. Germline-derived CDR1 and CDR2 are SGHRS and YFSETQ. The CDR3 sequence is CASSLAGSNLAGNTIYF. DNA of the CDR3: TGCGCCAGCAGCTTGGCCGGTAGTAACCTAGCTGGAAACACCATATATTTT.

This chain joins TRBV29-1 and TRBJ2-5; TRBD1 is a possible D gene (5 bases). This CDR3 has 12 amino acids. V shed 6 bases and J shed 2 bases, with 10 bases lying between them. From germline, CDR1 is SQVTM and CDR2 ANQGSEA. The CDR3 DNA reads TGCAGCGTGAGCCGACAGCAAGAGACCCAGTACTTC. Translation gives CSVSRQQETQYF.

The chain is built from TRBV4-2 and TRBJ2-3; 7 positions match TRBD1. V trimming: 5 bases; J trimming: 1 base; junction bases outside the gene matches: 6. The CDR3 has 15 amino acids. Germline V gives CDR1 LGHNA, CDR2 YNFKEQ. CDR3 region: CASSTRDSRTDTQYF. The CDR3 bases are TGTGCCAGCAGCACCCGGGACAGTCGCACAGATACGCAGTATTTT.

The rearrangement links TRBV27 to TRBJ2-7; TRBD2 might be the D (6 bases). V lost 6 bases to trimming and J lost 0 bases, with 15 bases between them. There are 15 residues in the CDR3. The germline V gene has CDR1 MNHEY and CDR2 SMNVEV (reference sequence). The CDR3 spells CASSFGRDSSYEQYF. CDR3 coding DNA: TGTGCCAGCAGCTTTGGCCGGGACTCCTCCTACGAGCAGTACTTC.

The chain is built from TRBV5-1 and TRBJ2-1; TRBD2 might be the D (6 bases). Trimming left V 3 bases short and J 2 bases short, with 12 bases between. The CDR3 spans 15 residues. Germline V CDR1 and CDR2: SGHRS, YFSETQ. The CDR3 DNA reads TGCGCCAGCAGCTCCTTTGCGGGGACCTACAATGAGCAGTTCTTC. Residues: CASSSFAGTYNEQFF.